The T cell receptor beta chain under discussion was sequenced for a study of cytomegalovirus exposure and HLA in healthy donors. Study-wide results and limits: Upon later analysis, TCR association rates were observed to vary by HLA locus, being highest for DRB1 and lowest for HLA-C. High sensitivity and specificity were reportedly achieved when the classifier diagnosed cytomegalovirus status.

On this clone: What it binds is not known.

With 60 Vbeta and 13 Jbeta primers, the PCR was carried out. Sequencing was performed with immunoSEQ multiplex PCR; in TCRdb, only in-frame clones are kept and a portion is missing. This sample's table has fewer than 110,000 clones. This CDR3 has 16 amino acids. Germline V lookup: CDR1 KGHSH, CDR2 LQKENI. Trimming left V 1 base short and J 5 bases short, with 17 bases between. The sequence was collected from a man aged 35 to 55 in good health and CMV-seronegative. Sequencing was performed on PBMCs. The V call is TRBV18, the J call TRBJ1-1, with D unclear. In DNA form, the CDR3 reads TGTGCCAGCTCACCACTGGGAGGTTATGGCGCAACTGAAGCTTTCTTT. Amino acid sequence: CASSPLGGYGATEAFF. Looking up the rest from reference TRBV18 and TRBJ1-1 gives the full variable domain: NAGVMQNPRHLVRRRGQEARLRCSPMKGHSHVYWYRQLPEEGLKFMVYLQKENIIDESGMPKERFSAEFPKEGPSILRIQQVVRGDSAAYFCASSPLGGYGATEAFFGQGTRLTVV.